This TCR beta chain derives from a study of identical twins (dated by TCRdb to the mid-2010s). With respect to the entire study: To test whether fetal clonotypes persist, the study used deep sequencing on TCR alpha and beta repertoires from monozygotic twins, unrelated adults of various ages, and cord blood. To rule out contamination, the twin experiments were replicated at different times with different library preparation protocols. General conclusions and limits of the study: Compared with coincidental sharing between unrelated individuals, an excess of low generation-probability sequences was observed among out-of-frame TCR alpha sequences shared between twins. Zero-insertion analyses could be partly confounded by invariant T cells such as MAIT and iNKT, although diverse VJ usage argued against such confounding for most clonotypes. Because the same donors could not be followed over many years, the conclusions depended on cross-sectional statistical analysis. A weaker excess of twin sharing was found in beta out-of-frame sequences because the signal-to-noise ratio was lowered by fewer shared sequences. Out-of-frame TCR alpha sharing in monozygotic twins was systematically underestimated by recombination models, whereas sharing between unrelated individuals was in agreement with the recombination models. Fewer insertions were carried by abundant cord blood beta clonotypes, a similar but weaker trend appeared in young adult naive repertoires, and no such trend appeared in memory repertoires.

A remark on this clonotype: It lacks a known antigen. Base qualities are not provided; no much larger clone lies one nucleotide away.

Reading the germline V gene (reference sequence) gives CDR1 MNHEY and CDR2 SMNVEV. There are 14 amino acids in the CDR3, from cysteine to phenylalanine inclusive. Only the CDR3 DNA stays, 42 bases, in frame from base 1. For this chain, trimming is 5 bases at the V end and 5 bases at the J end, and the number of junction bases without a gene match is 0. Only healthy Caucasian donors were included. Three pairs of female monozygotic twins, all aged roughly 18 to 29 years, were included in the twin cohort. CD4+ and CD8+ T cell populations were isolated with positive isolation kits from Invitrogen. Library preparation employed 5' RACE. Sequencer: Illumina HiSeq 2000. Template switching added a universal primer binding site, and the final cDNA carried a unique molecular identifier that allowed TCR cDNA molecules to be counted accurately. First-strand cDNA for TCR alpha and beta chains was synthesized from specific primers in the conserved constant-segment region. Each cDNA library was double barcoded, with a SMART-Mk sample barcode plus Illumina barcodes, to control for contamination. TruSeq adapter sequences, together with Illumina sample barcodes, were added in two successive PCR steps. TCR alpha and beta cDNA libraries were sequenced on the Illumina HiSeq platform with custom primers. As for the authors' bioinformatics: MiGEC processed the raw reads to extract unique molecular identifiers, while MiXCR was used to determine the CDR3 positions. Recombination models were inferred per individual with the repgenHMM and IGoR tools using an EM algorithm. Shared clonotype analysis was performed with the tcR package in R, normalizing sharing by the product of cloneset sizes. To study raw recombination free of thymic and clonal selection effects, out-of-frame nonproductive sequences were analyzed. The public sequencing data were trimmed at Q25 with fastp and processed into clonotypes with MiXCR by TCRdb, which kept only in-frame beta chains. Records with the same CDR3 protein are collapsed into one entry carrying the most frequent genes and DNA. It is TCRdb's table, rather than the study itself, that gives the V and J calls and clone size. A total of about 470,000 distinct CDR3 sequences appear in this sample, 20% to 25% of them only once. 2.9% of the sample comes from the top ten.

Separately, the same data were catalogued under a study of T cells expressing NK-cell markers. Reported in the second study: Three sorted T-cell subsets (CD3+CD56+NKG2C+, CD3+CD56+NKG2C- and CD3+CD56-NKG2C+) from about 8 donors had their TCR beta-chain repertoires profiled. Among the eight sequenced donors, only one was HCMV-seronegative, while the other seven were HCMV-seropositive. In several experiments an anti-gammadeltaTCR antibody was added to restrict sorting to alphabetaTCR-expressing T cells. In six donors, the dominant CD3+CD56+NKG2C+ clonotypes were among the top 10 CD8+ clonotypes and accounted for roughly 1.0-8% of CD8+ T cells. Those dominant clonotypes were again the most abundant among CD3+CD56-NKG2C+ cells in a handful of donors, at about 28.3-60.1%. Whether the expanded NKG2C-expressing T cell clones were specific for HCMV antigens remained unclear. All eight donors whose samples were sequenced were randomly selected healthy volunteers, three of them men and five women. HCMV serostatus was determined by detecting HCMV-specific IgG in serum with a commercial ELISA kit. MIGEC handled demultiplexing of the reads and grouping by UMI, while MiTCR was used to assemble and quantify clonotypes. To remove erroneous sequences, TCR cDNA sequences were retained only when supported by two or more reads. Downstream repertoire analysis used the tcR package, and clonotypes were matched across fractions by CDR3 nucleotide sequence plus V segment. Antigen specificity was annotated against VDJdb with VDJmatch, allowing one amino acid substitution in CDR3.

The chain is encoded by TRBV27 joined to TRBJ2-2; 12 bases in between match TRBD2. The receptor was derived from a woman under 30 in good health. The sample taken for sequencing was CD4+ T cells sorted from blood. The encoded CDR3 is CASSGLAGTGELFF. In nucleotide form, the sequence is TGTGCCAGCAGTGGACTAGCGGGAACCGGGGAGCTGTTTTTT.